This T cell receptor (beta chain) was recovered during a study of metastatic and nonmetastatic thyroid tumors. Study information: A comparison of repertoires was made across blood and tumor or nodule tissue from malignant and benign thyroid patients.

Original handling: Clinicopathological groups of papillary thyroid cancer showed CDR3 differences that were used to build a distant-metastasis classifier. TCRdb re-processed the PCR reads through MiXCR. For this entry, the V and J calls and clone size follow TCRdb and not the study's own pipeline. The table shows over 15,000 clones, with 30% to 35% occurring only once. Thyroid surgery took place with no prior treatment in any patient. Germline trimming cut 10 bases from V and 2 bases from J; bases unmatched to any gene: 16. The germline V gene has CDR1 MNHNS and CDR2 SASEGT. The CDR3 runs 16 residues. Study conclusions and caveats: In blood and tumor, TCR beta diversity was reportedly significantly higher in malignant thyroid tumors than in benign nodules.

Of note for this clone: Antigen unknown.

The sample was adjacent normal tissue. The receptor was isolated from a female donor with papillary thyroid cancer or a benign thyroid nodule (not recorded which). Some clones in this sample may be carry-over from other donors' samples. This chain uses TRBV6-1 with TRBJ2-5; 7 bases match TRBD2. CDR3 in DNA: TGTGCCACAACGGAGCGGATTGGGACTACACAAGAGACCCAGTACTTC. Protein sequence: CATTERIGTTQETQYF.